Following are 27 T cell receptor beta chains from one sample sequenced in a study of blood T cells in healthy people across ages. Alongside a J-beta primer mix, a sample-barcoded 5' primer served in a second PCR lasting about 7 to 12 cycles. Via MiXCR, TCRdb re-called the 5' RACE reads, giving one row per CDR3 protein. The sample includes about 800,000 distinct CDR3 sequences, more than 20% of them seen just once. These data were likewise used in another study, on T cells of mothers and their children.

Sequencing was carried out using blood. These receptors were collected from a boy younger than 18 in good health.

The gene calls are TRBV7-2 and TRBJ2-5, with 8 bases that match TRBD1. CDR1 is SGHTA and CDR2 is FQGNSA in the germline V gene. After removal of 7 bases from V and 4 bases from J, the junction contained 8 bases not matched to a gene. The CDR3 loop spans 14 amino acids. The CDR3 is CASTRDRGGETQYF. In nucleotides, the CDR3 is TGTGCCAGCACCAGAGACAGGGGAGGAGAGACCCAGTACTTC.

This clonotype has only a few counts. This chain connects TRBV7-9 to TRBJ2-4; 10 bases line up with TRBD2. The CDR3 length is 19 residues. The ends lost 0 bases at V and 0 bases at J; junction bases unmatched: 8. CDR1 and CDR2 from the germline V gene are SEHNR and FQNEAQ (reference sequence). CDR3 nucleotides: TGTGCCAGCAGCTTAGCGGCTAGCGGGGGCCTCCTAGCCAAAAACATTCAGTACTTC. Translating it yields CASSLAASGGLLAKNIQYF.

In its sample, this clonotype was seen many times. The CDR3 coding sequence is TGCGCCAGCAGCCAAGAAAGGGGGTACGAGCAGTACTTC. It codes for CASSQERGYEQYF. V and J are TRBV4-1 and TRBJ2-7; possibly TRBD1 for D (6 bases). Germline assignment: CDR1 MGHRA and CDR2 YSYEKL. V shed 0 bases and J shed 4 bases, with 7 bases lying between them. The CDR3 length is 13 residues.

This clonotype was observed a handful of times. This chain uses TRBV5-1 with TRBJ2-1, with TRBD2 matching 15 bases. Trimming removed 4 bases from V and 4 bases from J; junction bases left unmatched: 3. Looked up from germline, CDR1 is SGHRS and CDR2 is YFSETQ. CDR3 length: 16 amino acids. The CDR3 sequence: CASSAGLAGGYNEQFF. The CDR3 bases are TGCGCCAGCAGCGCGGGACTAGCGGGGGGATACAATGAGCAGTTCTTC.

This chain connects TRBV20-1 to TRBJ2-3; D might be TRBD1 (5 bases). The V and J ends lost 2 bases and 0 bases respectively, with 9 bases between them. CDR3 length equals 14 residues. CDR1 and CDR2 (germline): DFQATT, SNEGSKA (reference sequence). CDR3 coding DNA: TGCAGTGCTAGAAAGGCAGGGAGCACAGATACGCAGTATTTT. The encoded protein is CSARKAGSTDTQYF.

The V and J genes are TRBV2 and TRBJ2-7; no reliable D call. V was clipped by 5 bases and J by 0 bases, with 5 bases between them. The CDR3 length is 12 residues. The germline V gene encodes CDR1 SNHLY and CDR2 FYNNEI. In DNA, the CDR3 is TGTGCCAGCAGTAGGTTCTCCTACGAGCAGTACTTC. This translates into CASSRFSYEQYF.

This clonotype was seen more than once but under ten times. The chain links TRBV28 to TRBJ1-1; D is perhaps TRBD1 (5 bases). Trimming removed 7 bases at V and 5 bases at J, with 23 bases between. The CDR3 length is 16 residues. The germline CDR1 and CDR2 sequences are MDHEN and SYDVKM. The CDR3 region is CASKVAGTEERTEAFF. CDR3 DNA: TGTGCCAGCAAAGTCGCAGGGACTGAGGAGAGGACTGAAGCTTTCTTT.

The chain uses TRBV5-5 and TRBJ1-1; D is unclear. The CDR3 covers 15 residues. The ends were cut back, 4 bases at V and 0 bases at J, with 13 bases in the middle. From germline, CDR1 is SGHKS and CDR2 YYEKEE (reference sequence). CDR3 coding DNA: TGTGCCAGCAGCCTCCAGACCGCCTTGAACACTGAAGCTTTCTTT. Protein product: CASSLQTALNTEAFF.

This clonotype has just a few counts. The V call is TRBV9, the J call TRBJ2-3; weak D call: TRBD2 (6 bases). This CDR3 region has 14 residues. V was cut by 4 bases and J by 5 bases, with 14 bases left in between. Germline CDR1 SGDLS, CDR2 YYNGEE. The CDR3 DNA sequence: TGTGCCAGCAGCCCCTTCGGCGGGGAAGATACGCAGTATTTT. It is translated as CASSPFGGEDTQYF.

The table lists this clonotype with a few counts. The chain combines TRBV29-1 with TRBJ1-1; 7 positions agree with TRBD1. CDR1 is SQVTM and CDR2 is ANQGSEA in the germline V gene. J gave up 7 bases and V 3 bases, and 14 bases lay outside the gene matches. This CDR3 has 15 residues. Written as DNA, the CDR3 is TGCAGCGTTGACCCACCGAAGGGGGCCCTGGGTGAAGCTTTCTTT. Protein: CSVDPPKGALGEAFF.

The chain uses TRBV7-9 and TRBJ1-2, with TRBD1 as a possible D gene (5 bases). With 1 base removed from V and 8 bases from J, the gap between germline ends came to 20 bases. The CDR3 runs 16 residues. In germline, CDR1 is SEHNR, CDR2 FQNEAQ (reference sequence). The CDR3 protein is CASSLVLTDTTVGYTF. Here the CDR3 DNA reads TGTGCCAGCAGCTTAGTCCTCACGGACACAACGGTCGGCTACACCTTC.

The V and J genes are TRBV4-3 and TRBJ2-2, with D perhaps assigned TRBD1 or TRBD2 (5 bases each). V was shortened by 3 bases and J by 6 bases, with 20 bases between the two germline ends. Germline CDR1 reads LGHNA; CDR2 reads YSLEER. This CDR3 has 17 amino acids. The chain's CDR3 is CASSQDRGAPGAGELFF. The CDR3 nucleotides read TGCGCCAGCAGCCAGGATCGAGGGGCCCCAGGCGCCGGGGAGCTGTTTTTT.

V and J are TRBV11-2 and TRBJ2-1; 8 nucleotides align to TRBD2. CDR3 length: 17 residues. Trimming at V came to 0 bases and at J to 6 bases, leaving 10 bases not matched to a gene. The germline CDR1 and CDR2 sequences are SGHAT and FQNNGV. This CDR3 reads CASSLDLYGGASNEQFF. The CDR3 nucleotides are TGTGCCAGCAGCTTAGATCTGTACGGGGGGGCCTCCAATGAGCAGTTCTTC.

The chain is built from TRBV7-9 and TRBJ2-1, with D possibly TRBD2 on 5 matching bases. This CDR3 is 13 amino acids long. The germline CDR1 and CDR2 sequences are SEHNR and FQNEAQ (reference sequence). Trimming removed 5 bases from V and 10 bases from J, with 15 bases in between. The CDR3 coding sequence is TGTGCCAGCAGCCCACGGGATCTCTACGAGCAGTTCTTC. Its protein is CASSPRDLYEQFF.

V usage is TRBV12-3 or TRBV12-4 and J usage is TRBJ2-1; no clear D gene. V was trimmed by 5 bases and J by 5 bases, leaving 16 bases between them. The CDR3 loop spans 15 amino acids. The CDR3 DNA is TGTGCCAGCAGTCCCCGTTATAGTACCAACAATGAGCAGTTCTTC. Translated: CASSPRYSTNNEQFF.

The chain has TRBV29-1 and TRBJ1-2; 10 bases align to TRBD1. The germline V gene has CDR1 SQVTM and CDR2 ANQGSEA. The V and J ends lost 0 bases and 8 bases, in that order; junction bases with no gene match: 9. This CDR3 is 15 amino acids long. The CDR3 loop is CSVEDTGQGRLGYTF. The CDR3 nucleotides read TGCAGCGTTGAAGATACGGGACAGGGGCGGTTGGGCTACACCTTC.

In its sample, this clonotype was seen a few times. The chain is built from TRBV6-1 and TRBJ2-7; 7 bases map to TRBD1. The J segment lost 1 base and the V segment lost 6 bases, leaving 3 bases of the junction unmatched. This CDR3 contains 13 residues. Per the germline V gene, CDR1 is MNHNS and CDR2 is SASEGT. The CDR3 reads CASRGQRSYEQYF. CDR3 bases: TGTGCCAGCAGGGGACAGAGATCCTACGAGCAGTACTTC.

The J gene is TRBJ1-1, the V gene TRBV27; D uncertain. Germline lookup yields CDR1 MNHEY and CDR2 SMNVEV (reference sequence). The CDR3 loop spans 13 amino acids. V was cut by 0 bases and J by 8 bases, with 10 bases left in between. The CDR3 sequence: CASSLSLDSEAFF. The CDR3 DNA reads as TGTGCCAGCAGTTTATCGTTGGACTCCGAAGCTTTCTTT.

This clonotype has just a few counts. The V gene is TRBV10-3, the J gene TRBJ1-6; the D is unclear. The V and J ends lost 3 bases and 7 bases respectively, with 10 bases between them. Germline CDR1 ENHRY, CDR2 SYGVKD. This CDR3 is 14 amino acids long. The DNA for the CDR3 is TGTGCCATCAGTGAAGGTGGGGAGAATTCACCCCTCCACTTT. It yields the protein CAISEGGENSPLHF.

V and J are TRBV19 and TRBJ1-5; 9 nucleotides align to TRBD1. Losses at the gene ends were 6 bases for V and 5 bases for J; bases not matched to a gene: 11. Germline V lookup: CDR1 LNHDA, CDR2 SQIVND (reference sequence). The CDR3 has 16 amino acids. The CDR3 DNA reads TGTGCCAGTAGAGGGACAGGGAATGGGTTCTATCAGCCCCAGCATTTT. This translates into CASRGTGNGFYQPQHF.

The chain uses TRBV28 and TRBJ1-4; possible D gene TRBD1, 6 bases. There are 15 residues in the CDR3. Germline values: CDR1 MDHEN, CDR2 SYDVKM. Trimming took 5 bases from V and 6 from J, leaving 16 bases between them. The DNA of the CDR3 is TGTGCCAGCAGTGCCGCTCAGGGGTCGCATGAAAAACTGTTTTTT. This encodes CASSAAQGSHEKLFF.

The chain has TRBV28 and TRBJ1-6, with 8 bases fitting TRBD1. The CDR3 loop spans 16 amino acids. V gave up 5 bases and J gave up 4 bases; unmatched junction bases: 7. Germline values: CDR1 MDHEN, CDR2 SYDVKM. CDR3 sequence reads: CASSPLTGGYNSPLHF. The DNA of the CDR3 is TGTGCCAGCAGTCCACTCACAGGGGGGTATAATTCACCCCTCCACTTT.

The table lists this clonotype with a few counts. The V call is TRBV6-5, the J call TRBJ2-6, with D perhaps being TRBD1 or TRBD2 (5 bases each). This CDR3 contains 15 residues. The ends were cut back, 4 bases at V and 4 bases at J, with 11 bases in the middle. Germline loops: CDR1 MNHEY, CDR2 SVGAGI. The CDR3 region has the DNA TGTGCCAGCAGTTTAGAGGGGAACGGGGCCAACGTCCTGACTTTC. Encoded protein: CASSLEGNGANVLTF.

This clonotype was seen ten or more times. The chain's CDR3 is CASSRVLGTDTQYF. The CDR3 DNA reads TGTGCCAGCAGTAGGGTTCTAGGCACAGATACGCAGTATTTT. The chain carries TRBV28 and TRBJ2-3, with unresolved D. The CDR3 is 14 residues long. Trimming stripped 5 bases from V and 1 base from J, with 10 bases between. CDR1 is MDHEN, CDR2 SYDVKM, per germline.

The chain is built from TRBV20-1 and TRBJ1-4; weak D call: TRBD1 (6 bases). This CDR3 region has 13 residues. V was shortened by 8 bases and J by 4 bases, with 14 bases between the two germline ends. Germline values: CDR1 DFQATT, CDR2 SNEGSKA (reference sequence). CDR3 sequence reads: CSTKRGDNEKLFF. CDR3 DNA: TGCAGTACCAAGAGGGGGGATAATGAAAAACTGTTTTTT.

This clonotype has a handful of counts. The chain couples TRBV12-3 or TRBV12-4 to TRBJ2-6; D is uncertain. The CDR3 totals 15 residues. Trimming took 5 bases from V and 3 from J, leaving 11 bases between them. The CDR3 bases are TGTGCCAGCAGTCCAAGTTGGATTGGGGCCAACGTCCTGACTTTC. The encoded protein is CASSPSWIGANVLTF.

This CDR3 reads CATSDSYTGYNEQFF. The CDR3 coding sequence is TGTGCCACCAGTGATTCCTATACAGGGTACAATGAGCAGTTCTTC. The rearrangement uses TRBV24-1 and TRBJ2-1; a possible D gene is TRBD1 (6 bases). Looked up from germline, CDR1 is KGHDR and CDR2 is SFDVKD. V shed 2 bases and J shed 4 bases, with 11 bases lying between them. The CDR3 contains 15 residues.